This T cell receptor (beta chain) was sequenced in a study of shared clonotypes between healthy human individuals. In the naive CD8 group, cells lacked CD45RO and were positively selected for CCR7, so terminally differentiated effector memory CD45RA+ cells were left out. Study-level findings and limits: Larger richness was generally estimated for naive than memory subsets.

Remarks on this clone: The target antigen is unknown.

The deep-level immunoSEQ assay was used. Produced via immunoSEQ multiplex PCR; TCRdb's table is partial and in-frame only. The table records roughly 810,000 clones, roughly 96% of them present only once. The germline CDR1 and CDR2 sequences are MDHEN and SYDVKM. The CDR3 loop spans 13 amino acids. V was shortened by 3 bases and J by 4 bases, with 10 bases between the two germline ends. This chain links TRBV28 with TRBJ2-7; D gene ambiguous. The sample was naive CD8+ T cells sorted from blood. The source is a man aged 30 to 45 in good health. DNA of the CDR3: TGTGCCAGCAGTTTGTTTGAGATTTACGAGCAGTACTTC. Amino acids: CASSLFEIYEQYF.